The table lists the clone carrying this TCR beta chain with a few counts. Its antigen is not known. The sample comes from a study of cytomegalovirus exposure and HLA in healthy donors. PCR employed 60 Vbeta and 13 Jbeta primers. This table comes from immunoSEQ multiplex PCR, and its TCRdb copy is limited to in-frame clones, with some not included. This table holds some 96,000 clones, about 80% found once. Points from the study as a whole: Several V segments, TRBV6-2 and TRBV6-3 among them, could not be told apart and were dropped.

With V trimmed by 6 bases and J by 10 bases, 9 bases remained unmatched. The CDR3 consists of 14 residues. Germline-derived CDR1 and CDR2 are LNHDA and SQIVND (reference sequence). The rearrangement joins TRBV19 to TRBJ2-1; 10 bases agree with TRBD2. Sequencing input: PBMCs. This receptor was taken from a man aged 40-55 years in good health and CMV-seropositive. The CDR3 reads CASRGASGSGEQFF. For the CDR3, the DNA is TGTGCCAGTAGGGGCGCTAGCGGGAGCGGAGAGCAGTTCTTC.